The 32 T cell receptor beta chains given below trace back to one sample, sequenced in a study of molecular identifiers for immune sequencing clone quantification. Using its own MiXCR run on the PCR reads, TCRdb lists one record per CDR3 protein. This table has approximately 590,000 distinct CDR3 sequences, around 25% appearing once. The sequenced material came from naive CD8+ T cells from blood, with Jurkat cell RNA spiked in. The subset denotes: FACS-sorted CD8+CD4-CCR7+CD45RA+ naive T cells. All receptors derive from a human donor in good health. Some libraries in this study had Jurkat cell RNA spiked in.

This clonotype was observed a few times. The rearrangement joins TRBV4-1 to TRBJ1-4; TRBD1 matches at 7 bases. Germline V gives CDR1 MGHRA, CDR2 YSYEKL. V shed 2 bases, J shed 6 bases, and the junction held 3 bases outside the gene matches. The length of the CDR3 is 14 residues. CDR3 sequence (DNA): TGCGCCAGCAGCCAAACTCAGGGGGATGAAAAACTGTTTTTT. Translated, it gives CASSQTQGDEKLFF.

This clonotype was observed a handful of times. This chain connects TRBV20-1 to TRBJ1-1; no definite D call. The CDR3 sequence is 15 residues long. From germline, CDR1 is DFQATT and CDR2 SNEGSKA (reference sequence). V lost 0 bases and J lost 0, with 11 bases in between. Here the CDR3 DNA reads TGCAGTGCTAGAGATTTAAAGATCCTGAACACTGAAGCTTTCTTT. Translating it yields CSARDLKILNTEAFF.

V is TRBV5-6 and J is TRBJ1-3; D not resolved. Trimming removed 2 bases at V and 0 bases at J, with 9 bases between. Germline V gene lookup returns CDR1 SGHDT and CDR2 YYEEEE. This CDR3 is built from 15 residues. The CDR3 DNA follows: TGTGCCAGCAGCTTAGACTCGGCCTCTGGAAACACCATATATTTT. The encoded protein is CASSLDSASGNTIYF.

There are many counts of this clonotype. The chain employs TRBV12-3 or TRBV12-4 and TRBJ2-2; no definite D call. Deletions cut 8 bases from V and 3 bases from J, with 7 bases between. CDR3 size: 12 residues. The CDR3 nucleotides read TGTGCCAGCCTTTCTGACACCGGGGAGCTGTTTTTT. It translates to CASLSDTGELFF.

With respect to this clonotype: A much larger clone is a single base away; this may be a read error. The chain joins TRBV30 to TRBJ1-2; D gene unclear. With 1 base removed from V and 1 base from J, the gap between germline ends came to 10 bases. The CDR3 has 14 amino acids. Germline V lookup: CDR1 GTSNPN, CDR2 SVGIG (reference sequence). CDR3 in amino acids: CAWSGSSDNYGYTF. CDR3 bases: TGTGCCTGGAGTGGGTCGTCCGATAACTATGGCTACACCTTC.

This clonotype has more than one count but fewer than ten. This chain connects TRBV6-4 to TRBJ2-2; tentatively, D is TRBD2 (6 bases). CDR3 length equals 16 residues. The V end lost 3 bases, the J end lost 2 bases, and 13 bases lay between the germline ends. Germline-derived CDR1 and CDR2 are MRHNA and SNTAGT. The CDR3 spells CASSEWLARNTGELFF. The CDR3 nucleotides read TGTGCCAGCAGTGAATGGCTAGCGAGAAACACCGGGGAGCTGTTTTTT.

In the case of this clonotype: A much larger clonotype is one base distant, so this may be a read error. The DNA for the CDR3 is TGTGCCAGCAGTGACAGGGATCCCACTGGAGCTTTCTTT. Amino acid sequence: CASSDRDPTGAFF. The chain has TRBV12-3 or TRBV12-4 and TRBJ1-1; the match to TRBD1 covers 7 bases. The CDR3 covers 13 residues.

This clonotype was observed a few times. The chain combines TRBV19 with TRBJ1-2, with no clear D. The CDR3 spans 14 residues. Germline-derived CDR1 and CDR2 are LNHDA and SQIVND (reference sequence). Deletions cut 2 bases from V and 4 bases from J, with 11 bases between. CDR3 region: CASSIRAASYGYTF. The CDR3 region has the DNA TGTGCCAGTAGTATACGGGCAGCGAGCTATGGCTACACCTTC.

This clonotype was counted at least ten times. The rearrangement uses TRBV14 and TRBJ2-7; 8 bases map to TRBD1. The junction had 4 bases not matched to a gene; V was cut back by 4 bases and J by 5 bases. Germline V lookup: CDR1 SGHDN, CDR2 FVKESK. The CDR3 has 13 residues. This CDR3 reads CASSPQGVDEQYF. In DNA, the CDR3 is TGTGCCAGCAGCCCACAGGGGGTCGACGAGCAGTACTTC.

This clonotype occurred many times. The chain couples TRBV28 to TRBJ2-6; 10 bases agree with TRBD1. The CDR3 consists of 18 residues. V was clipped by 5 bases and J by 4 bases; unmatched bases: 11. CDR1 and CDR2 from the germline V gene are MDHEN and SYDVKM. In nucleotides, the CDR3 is TGTGCCAGCAGTCCCCTTTTCGGGACAGGGGACGGGGCCAACGTCCTGACTTTC. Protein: CASSPLFGTGDGANVLTF.

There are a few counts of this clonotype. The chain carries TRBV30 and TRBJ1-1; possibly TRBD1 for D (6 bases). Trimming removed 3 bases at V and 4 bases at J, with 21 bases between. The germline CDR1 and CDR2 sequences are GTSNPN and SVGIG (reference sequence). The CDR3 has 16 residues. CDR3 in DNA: TGTGCCTGGAGCTTCGTATTACGGGGGCGAGGCACTGAAGCTTTCTTT. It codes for CAWSFVLRGRGTEAFF.

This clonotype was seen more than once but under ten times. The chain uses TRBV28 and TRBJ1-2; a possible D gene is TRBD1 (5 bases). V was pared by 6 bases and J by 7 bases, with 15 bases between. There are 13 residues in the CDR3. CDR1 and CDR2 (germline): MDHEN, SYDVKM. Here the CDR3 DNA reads TGTGCCAGCAGCCAAAACAGGTGGCTTGGCTACACCTTC. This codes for CASSQNRWLGYTF.

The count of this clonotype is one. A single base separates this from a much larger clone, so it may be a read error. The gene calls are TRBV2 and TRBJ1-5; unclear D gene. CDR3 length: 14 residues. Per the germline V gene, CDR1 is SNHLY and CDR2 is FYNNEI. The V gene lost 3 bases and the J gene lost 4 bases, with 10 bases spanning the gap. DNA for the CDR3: TGTGCCAGCAGTGATTTCTCTCCTAATCAGCCCCAGCATTTT. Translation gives CASSDFSPNQPQHF.

The chain's CDR3 is CASSLLPSRNEQFF. CDR3 coding DNA: TGTGCCAGCAGCTTACTGCCCTCTAGGAATGAGCAGTTCTTC. The chain combines TRBV11-1 with TRBJ2-1; the D is unclear. Per the germline V gene, CDR1 is SGHAT and CDR2 is FQDESV (reference sequence). V lost 2 bases to trimming and J lost 7 bases, with 12 bases between them. The CDR3 runs to 14 residues. The whole variable domain, remainder taken from reference TRBV11-1 and TRBJ2-1, is EAEVAQSPRYKITEKSQAVAFWCDPISGHATLYWYRQILGQGPELLVQFQDESVVDDSQLPKDRFSAERLKGVDSTLKIQPAELGDSAMYLCASSLLPSRNEQFFGPGTRLTVL.

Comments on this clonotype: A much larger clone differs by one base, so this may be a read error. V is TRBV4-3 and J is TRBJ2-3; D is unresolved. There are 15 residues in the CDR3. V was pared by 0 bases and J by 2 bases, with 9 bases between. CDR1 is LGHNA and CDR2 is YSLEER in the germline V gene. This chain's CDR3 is CASSQEGVDTDTQYF. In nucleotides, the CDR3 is TGCGCCAGCAGCCAAGAAGGCGTCGACACAGATACGCAGTATTTT.

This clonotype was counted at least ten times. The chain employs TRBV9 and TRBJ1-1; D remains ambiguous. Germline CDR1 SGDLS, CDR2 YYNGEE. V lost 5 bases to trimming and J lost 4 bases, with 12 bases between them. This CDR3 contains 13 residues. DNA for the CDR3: TGTGCCAGCAGTCCCGGATCCCCCACTGAAGCTTTCTTT. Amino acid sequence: CASSPGSPTEAFF.

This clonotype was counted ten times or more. In DNA, the CDR3 is TGTGCCTGGAGTGTAATTAGCGGGGTGGATACGCAGTATTTT. This encodes CAWSVISGVDTQYF. The chain employs TRBV30 and TRBJ2-3; the match to TRBD2 covers 8 bases. Germline lookup yields CDR1 GTSNPN and CDR2 SVGIG (reference sequence). V trimming: 0 bases; J trimming: 6 bases; junction bases outside the gene matches: 5. This CDR3 is built from 14 residues. Full variable domain (missing parts from reference TRBV30 and TRBJ2-3): SQTIHQWPATLVQPVGSPLSLECTVEGTSNPNLYWYRQAAGRGLQLLFYSVGIGQISSEVPQNLSASRPQDRQFILSSKKLLLSDSGFYLCAWSVISGVDTQYFGPGTRLTVL.

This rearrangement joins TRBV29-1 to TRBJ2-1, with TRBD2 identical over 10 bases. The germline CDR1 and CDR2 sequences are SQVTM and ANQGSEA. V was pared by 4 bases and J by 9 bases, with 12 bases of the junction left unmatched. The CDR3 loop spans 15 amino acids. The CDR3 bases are TGCAGCGTTGCCTGGAGAACTAGCGGGAAGAGTGAGCAGTTCTTC. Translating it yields CSVAWRTSGKSEQFF.

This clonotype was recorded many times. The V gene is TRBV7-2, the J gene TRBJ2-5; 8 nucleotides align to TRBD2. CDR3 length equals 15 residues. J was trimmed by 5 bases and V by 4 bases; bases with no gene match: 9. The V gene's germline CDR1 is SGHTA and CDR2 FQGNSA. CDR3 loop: CASSYTAGGGETQYF. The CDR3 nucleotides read TGTGCCAGCAGCTATACGGCGGGGGGTGGTGAGACCCAGTACTTC.

The DNA of the CDR3 is TGTGCCAGCACCGAGGCCAATTCCTACGAGCAGTACTTC. Its protein is CASTEANSYEQYF. The chain carries TRBV7-9 and TRBJ2-7; no clear D gene. Germline V gene sequence: CDR1 SEHNR, CDR2 FQNEAQ (reference sequence). V was cut by 7 bases and J by 1 base, with 11 bases left in between. The CDR3 runs to 13 residues.

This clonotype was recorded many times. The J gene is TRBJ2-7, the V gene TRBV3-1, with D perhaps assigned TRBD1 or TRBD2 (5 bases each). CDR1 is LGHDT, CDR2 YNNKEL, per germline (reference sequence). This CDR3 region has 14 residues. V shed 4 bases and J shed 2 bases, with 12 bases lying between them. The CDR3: CASSPGTATYEQYF. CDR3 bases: TGTGCCAGCAGCCCCGGGACCGCAACCTACGAGCAGTACTTC.

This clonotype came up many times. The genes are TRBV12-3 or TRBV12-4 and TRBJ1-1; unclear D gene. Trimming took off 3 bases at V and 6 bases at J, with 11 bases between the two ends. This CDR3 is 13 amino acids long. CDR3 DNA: TGTGCCAGCAGTTTCTTCGTCCAGGCTGAAGCTTTCTTT. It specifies CASSFFVQAEAFF.

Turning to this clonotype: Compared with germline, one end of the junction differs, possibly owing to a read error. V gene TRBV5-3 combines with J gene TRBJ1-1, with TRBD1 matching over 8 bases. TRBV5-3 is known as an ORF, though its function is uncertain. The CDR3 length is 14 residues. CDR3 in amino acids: CASSLDRAATGAFF. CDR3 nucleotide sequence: TGTGCCAGCAGCCTGGACAGGGCGGCCACTGGAGCTTTCTTT.

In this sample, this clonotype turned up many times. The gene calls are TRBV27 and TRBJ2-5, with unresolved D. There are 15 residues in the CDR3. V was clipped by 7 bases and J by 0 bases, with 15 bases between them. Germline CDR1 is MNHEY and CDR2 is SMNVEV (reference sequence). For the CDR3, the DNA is TGTGCCAGCACCCTTGGAGTCTCGTACCAAGAGACCCAGTACTTC. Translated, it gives CASTLGVSYQETQYF.

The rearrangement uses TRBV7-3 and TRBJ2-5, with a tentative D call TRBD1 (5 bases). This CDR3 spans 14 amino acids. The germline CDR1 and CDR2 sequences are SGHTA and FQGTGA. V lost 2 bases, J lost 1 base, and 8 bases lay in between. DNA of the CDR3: TGTGCCAGCAGCTTAGATGGGGCCCAAGAGACCCAGTACTTC. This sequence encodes CASSLDGAQETQYF.

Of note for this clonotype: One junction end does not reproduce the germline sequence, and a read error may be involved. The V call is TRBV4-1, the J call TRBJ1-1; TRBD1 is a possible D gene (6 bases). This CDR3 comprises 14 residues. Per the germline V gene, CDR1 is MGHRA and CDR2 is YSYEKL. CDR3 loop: CASSFRGRGTGAFF. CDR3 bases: TGCGCCAGCAGCTTCAGGGGCCGGGGCACTGGAGCTTTCTTT.

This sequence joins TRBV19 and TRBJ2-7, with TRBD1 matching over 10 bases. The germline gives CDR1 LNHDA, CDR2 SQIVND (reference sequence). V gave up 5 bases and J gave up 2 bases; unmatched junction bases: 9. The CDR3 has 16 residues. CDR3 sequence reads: CASSFYSGTGAYEQYF. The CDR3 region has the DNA TGTGCCAGTAGTTTCTACTCCGGGACAGGGGCCTACGAGCAGTACTTC.

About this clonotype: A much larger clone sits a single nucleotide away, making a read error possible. The DNA of the CDR3 is TGTGCCAGCAGTGAAAGTAGGGTCGACACTGAAGCTTTCTTT. The encoded protein is CASSESRVDTEAFF. J is TRBJ1-1 and V is TRBV2, with D unclear. In germline, CDR1 is SNHLY, CDR2 FYNNEI. The V and J ends lost 2 bases and 3 bases respectively, with 10 bases between them. The length of the CDR3 is 14 residues.

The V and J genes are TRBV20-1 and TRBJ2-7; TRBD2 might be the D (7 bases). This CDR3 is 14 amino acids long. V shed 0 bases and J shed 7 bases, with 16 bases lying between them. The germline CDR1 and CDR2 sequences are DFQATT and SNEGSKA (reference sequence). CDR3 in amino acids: CSARDLRGAYEQYF. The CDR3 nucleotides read TGCAGTGCTAGAGATCTTCGGGGGGCGTATGAGCAGTACTTC.

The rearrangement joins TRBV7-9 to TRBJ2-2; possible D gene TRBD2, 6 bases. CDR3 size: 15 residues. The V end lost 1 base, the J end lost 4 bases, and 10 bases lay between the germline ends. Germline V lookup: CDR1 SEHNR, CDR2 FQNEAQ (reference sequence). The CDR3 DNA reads TGTGCCAGCAGCTTAGGGAGGGCCGGCACCGGGGAGCTGTTTTTT. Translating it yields CASSLGRAGTGELFF.

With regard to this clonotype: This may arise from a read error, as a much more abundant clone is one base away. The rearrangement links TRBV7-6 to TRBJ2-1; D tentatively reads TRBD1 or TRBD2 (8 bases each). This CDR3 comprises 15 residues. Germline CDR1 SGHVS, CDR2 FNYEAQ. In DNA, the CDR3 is TGTGCCTGCAGCTTAGCGGGACAGGAGGGGAATGAGCAGTTCTTC. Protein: CACSLAGQEGNEQFF.

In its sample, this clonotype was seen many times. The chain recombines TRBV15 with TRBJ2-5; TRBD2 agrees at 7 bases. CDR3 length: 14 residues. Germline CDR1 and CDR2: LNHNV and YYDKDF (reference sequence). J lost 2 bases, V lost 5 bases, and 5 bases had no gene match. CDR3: CATSQRGSQETQYF. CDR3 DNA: TGTGCCACCAGCCAGCGGGGAAGTCAAGAGACCCAGTACTTC.